This entry concerns a single TCR beta chain. The data were obtained in a study of blood T cell repertoires in COVID-19. About the research overall: Both acute and convalescent COVID-19 samples were obtained from the United States, Italy and Spain.

Assay used: immunoSEQ multiplex PCR; TCRdb lists only in-frame clones, some missing. The sample lists roughly 200,000 clones; around 84% were seen once. CDR1 is SGHRS and CDR2 is YFSETQ in the germline V gene. The CDR3 extends over 15 amino acids. The V end lost 4 bases, the J end lost 3 bases, and 13 bases lay between the germline ends. The source of this sequence is a human donor in a cohort sampled during active COVID-19. The sample consisted of peripheral blood. This sequence joins TRBV5-1 and TRBJ2-2; unclear D gene. In DNA, the CDR3 is TGCGCCAGCAGCCTCGGGTCGTCGTACACCGGGGAGCTGTTTTTT. The encoded protein is CASSLGSSYTGELFF.